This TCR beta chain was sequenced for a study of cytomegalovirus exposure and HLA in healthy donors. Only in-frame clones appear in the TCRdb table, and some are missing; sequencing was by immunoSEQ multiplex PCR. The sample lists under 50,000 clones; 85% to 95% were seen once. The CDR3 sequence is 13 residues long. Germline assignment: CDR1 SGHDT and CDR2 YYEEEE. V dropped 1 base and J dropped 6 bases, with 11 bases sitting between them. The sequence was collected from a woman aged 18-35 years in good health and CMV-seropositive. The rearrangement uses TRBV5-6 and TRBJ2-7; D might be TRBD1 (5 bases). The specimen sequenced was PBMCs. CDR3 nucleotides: TGTGCCAGCAGCTTGTCCAGGGTCACCGAGCAGTACTTC. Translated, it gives CASSLSRVTEQYF.